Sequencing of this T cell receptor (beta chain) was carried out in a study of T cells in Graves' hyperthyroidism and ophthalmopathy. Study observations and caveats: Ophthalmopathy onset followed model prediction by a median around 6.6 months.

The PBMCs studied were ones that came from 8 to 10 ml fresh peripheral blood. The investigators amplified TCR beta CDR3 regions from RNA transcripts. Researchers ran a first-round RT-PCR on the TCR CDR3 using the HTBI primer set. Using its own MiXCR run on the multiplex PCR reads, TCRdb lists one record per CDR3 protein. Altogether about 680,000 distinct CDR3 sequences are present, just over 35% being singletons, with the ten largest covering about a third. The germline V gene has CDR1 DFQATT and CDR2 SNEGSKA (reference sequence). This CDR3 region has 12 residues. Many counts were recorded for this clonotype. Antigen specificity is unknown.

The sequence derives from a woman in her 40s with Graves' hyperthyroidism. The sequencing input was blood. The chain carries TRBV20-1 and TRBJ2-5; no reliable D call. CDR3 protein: CTVGRPQETQYF. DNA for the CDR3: TGCACTGTCGGACGCCCGCAAGAGACCCAGTACTTC.